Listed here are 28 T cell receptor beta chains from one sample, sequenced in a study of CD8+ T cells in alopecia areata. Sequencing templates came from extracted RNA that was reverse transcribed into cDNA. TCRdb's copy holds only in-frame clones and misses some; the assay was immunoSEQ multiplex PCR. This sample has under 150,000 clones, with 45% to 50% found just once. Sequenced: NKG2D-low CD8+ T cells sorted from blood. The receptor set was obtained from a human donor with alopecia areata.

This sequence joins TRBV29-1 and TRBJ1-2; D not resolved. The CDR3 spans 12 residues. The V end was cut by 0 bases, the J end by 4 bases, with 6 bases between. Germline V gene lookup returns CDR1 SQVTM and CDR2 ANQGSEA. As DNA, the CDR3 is TGCAGCGTTGAAGATCAGGTCTATGGCTACACCTTC. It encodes CSVEDQVYGYTF.

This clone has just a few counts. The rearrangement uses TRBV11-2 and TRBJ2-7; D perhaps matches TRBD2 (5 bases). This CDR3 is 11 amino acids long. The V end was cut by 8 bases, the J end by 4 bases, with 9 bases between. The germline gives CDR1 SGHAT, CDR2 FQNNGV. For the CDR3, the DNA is TGTGCCAGCGGACTGGGGTACGAGCAGTACTTC. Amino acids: CASGLGYEQYF.

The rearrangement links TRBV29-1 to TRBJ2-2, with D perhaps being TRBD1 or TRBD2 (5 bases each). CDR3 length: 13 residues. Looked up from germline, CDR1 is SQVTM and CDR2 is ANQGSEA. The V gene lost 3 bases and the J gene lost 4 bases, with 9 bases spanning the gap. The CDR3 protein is CSVEPGGTGELFF. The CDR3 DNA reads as TGCAGCGTTGAGCCTGGGGGCACCGGGGAGCTGTTTTTT.

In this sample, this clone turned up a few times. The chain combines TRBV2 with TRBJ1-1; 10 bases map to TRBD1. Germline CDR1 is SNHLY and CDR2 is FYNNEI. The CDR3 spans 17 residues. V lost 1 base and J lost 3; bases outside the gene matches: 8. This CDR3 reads CASSEGRDRGLDTEAFF. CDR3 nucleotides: TGTGCCAGCAGTGAAGGACGGGACAGGGGATTGGACACTGAAGCTTTCTTT. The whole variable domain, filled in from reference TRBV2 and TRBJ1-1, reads EPEVTQTPSHQVTQMGQEVILRCVPISNHLYFYWYRQILGQKVEFLVSFYNNEISEKSEIFDDQFSVERPDGSNFTLKIRSTKLEDSAMYFCASSEGRDRGLDTEAFFGQGTRLTVV.

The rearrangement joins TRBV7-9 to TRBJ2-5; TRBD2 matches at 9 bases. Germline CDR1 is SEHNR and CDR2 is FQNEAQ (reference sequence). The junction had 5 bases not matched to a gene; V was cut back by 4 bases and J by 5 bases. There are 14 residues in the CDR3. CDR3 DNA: TGTGCCAGCAGCTCCGGACTAGCGAGGGAGACCCAGTACTTC. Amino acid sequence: CASSSGLARETQYF.

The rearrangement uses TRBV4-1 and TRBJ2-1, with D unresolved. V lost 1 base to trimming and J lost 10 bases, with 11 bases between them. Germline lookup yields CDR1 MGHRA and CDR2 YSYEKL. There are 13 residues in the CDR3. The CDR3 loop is CASSQAPFGEQFF. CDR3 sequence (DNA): TGCGCCAGCAGCCAAGCACCCTTCGGGGAGCAGTTCTTC.

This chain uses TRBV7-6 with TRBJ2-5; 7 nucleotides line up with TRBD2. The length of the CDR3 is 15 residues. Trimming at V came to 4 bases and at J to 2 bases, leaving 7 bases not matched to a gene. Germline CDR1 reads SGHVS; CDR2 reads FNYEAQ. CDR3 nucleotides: TGTGCCAGCAGCTCAGGTGGCGGGAGTCAAGAGACCCAGTACTTC. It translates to CASSSGGGSQETQYF. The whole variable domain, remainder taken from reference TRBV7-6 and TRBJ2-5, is GAGVSQSPRYKVTKRGQDVALRCDPISGHVSLYWYRQALGQGPEFLTYFNYEAQQDKSGLPNDRFSAERPEGSISTLTIQRTEQRDSAMYRCASSSGGGSQETQYFGPGTRLLVL.

The CDR3 nucleotides read TGTGCCATCGGGACAGATACGCAGTATTTT. This translates into CAIGTDTQYF. The genes are TRBV30 and TRBJ2-3, with D uncertain. Germline V gene lookup returns CDR1 GTSNPN and CDR2 SVGIG (reference sequence). V shed 8 bases and J shed 3 bases, with 6 bases lying between them. The CDR3 is 10 amino acids.

This CDR3 reads CASSLDSLSYEQYF. The CDR3 coding sequence is TGTGCCAGCAGTTTAGACAGTCTCTCCTACGAGCAGTACTTC. The chain recombines TRBV27 with TRBJ2-7; possibly TRBD1 for D (5 bases). CDR3 size: 14 residues. Germline V lookup: CDR1 MNHEY, CDR2 SMNVEV (reference sequence). Trimming left V 2 bases short and J 0 bases short, with 8 bases between.

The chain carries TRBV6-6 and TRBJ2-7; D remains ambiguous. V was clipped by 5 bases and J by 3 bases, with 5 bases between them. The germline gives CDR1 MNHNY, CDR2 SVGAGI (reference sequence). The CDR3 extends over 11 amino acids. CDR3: CASSPNYEQYF. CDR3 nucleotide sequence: TGTGCCAGCAGTCCGAACTACGAGCAGTACTTC.

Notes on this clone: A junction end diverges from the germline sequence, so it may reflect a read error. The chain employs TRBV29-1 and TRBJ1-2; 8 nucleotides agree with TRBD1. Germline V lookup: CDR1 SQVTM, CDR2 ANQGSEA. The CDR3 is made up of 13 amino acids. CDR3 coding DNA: TGCAGCGTTGCGCTGGCAGGGGGCGATGGTTACACCTTC. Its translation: CSVALAGGDGYTF.

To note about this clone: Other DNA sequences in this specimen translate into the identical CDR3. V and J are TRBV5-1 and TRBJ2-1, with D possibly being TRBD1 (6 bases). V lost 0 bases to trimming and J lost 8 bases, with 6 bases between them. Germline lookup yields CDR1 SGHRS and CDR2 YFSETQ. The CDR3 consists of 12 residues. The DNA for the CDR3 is TGCGCCAGCAGCTTGGCAGGGGATGAGCAGTTCTTC. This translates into CASSLAGDEQFF. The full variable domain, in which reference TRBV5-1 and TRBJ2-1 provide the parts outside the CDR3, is KAGVTQTPRYLIKTRGQQVTLSCSPISGHRSVSWYQQTPGQGLQFLFEYFSETQRNKGNFPGRFSGRQFSNSRSEMNVSTLELGDSALYLCASSLAGDEQFFGPGTRLTVL.

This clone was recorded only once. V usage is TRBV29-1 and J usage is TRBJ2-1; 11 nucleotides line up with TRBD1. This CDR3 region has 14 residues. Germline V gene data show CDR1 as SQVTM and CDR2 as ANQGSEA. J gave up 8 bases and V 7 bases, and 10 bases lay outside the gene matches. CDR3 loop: CSGTDRGRLDEQFF. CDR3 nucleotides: TGCAGCGGGACGGACAGGGGGCGCTTGGATGAGCAGTTCTTC.

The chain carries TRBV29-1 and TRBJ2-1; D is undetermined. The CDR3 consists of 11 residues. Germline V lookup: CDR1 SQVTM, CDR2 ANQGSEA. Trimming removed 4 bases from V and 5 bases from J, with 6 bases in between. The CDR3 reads CSVGVNNEQFF. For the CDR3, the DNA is TGCAGCGTTGGAGTGAACAATGAGCAGTTCTTC.

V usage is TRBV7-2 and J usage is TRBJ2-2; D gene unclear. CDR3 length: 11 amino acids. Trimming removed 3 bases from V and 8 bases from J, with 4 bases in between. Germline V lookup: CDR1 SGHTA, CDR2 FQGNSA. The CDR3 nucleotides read TGTGCCAGCAGCTTCGGTGGGGAGCTGTTTTTT. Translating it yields CASSFGGELFF.

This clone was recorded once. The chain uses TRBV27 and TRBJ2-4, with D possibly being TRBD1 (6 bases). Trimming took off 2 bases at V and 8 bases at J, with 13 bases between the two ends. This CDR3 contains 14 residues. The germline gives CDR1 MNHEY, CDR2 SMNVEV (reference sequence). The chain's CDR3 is CASSLLQGRDIQYF. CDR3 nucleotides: TGTGCCAGCAGTTTACTACAGGGACGGGACATTCAGTACTTC.

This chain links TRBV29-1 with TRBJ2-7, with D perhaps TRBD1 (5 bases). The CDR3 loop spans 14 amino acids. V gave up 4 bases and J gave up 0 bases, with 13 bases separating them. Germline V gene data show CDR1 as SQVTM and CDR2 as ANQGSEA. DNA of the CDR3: TGCAGCGTTGCGGATGGACAACTCTCCTACGAGCAGTACTTC. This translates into CSVADGQLSYEQYF.

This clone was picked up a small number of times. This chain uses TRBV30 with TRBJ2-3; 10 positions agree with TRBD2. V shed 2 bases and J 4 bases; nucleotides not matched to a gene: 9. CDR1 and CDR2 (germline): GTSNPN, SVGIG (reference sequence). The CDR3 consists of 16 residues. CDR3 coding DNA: TGTGCCTGGAGTATAGAGAGCGGGAGGGCCGCAGATACGCAGTATTTT. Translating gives CAWSIESGRAADTQYF.

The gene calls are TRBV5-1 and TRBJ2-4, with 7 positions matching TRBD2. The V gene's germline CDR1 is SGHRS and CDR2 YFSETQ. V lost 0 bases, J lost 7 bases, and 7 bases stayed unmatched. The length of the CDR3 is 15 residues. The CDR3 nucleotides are TGCGCCAGCAGCTTGGTAGGCGGGAGCGGGAACATTCAGTACTTC. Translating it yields CASSLVGGSGNIQYF. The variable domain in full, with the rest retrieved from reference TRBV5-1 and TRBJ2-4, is KAGVTQTPRYLIKTRGQQVTLSCSPISGHRSVSWYQQTPGQGLQFLFEYFSETQRNKGNFPGRFSGRQFSNSRSEMNVSTLELGDSALYLCASSLVGGSGNIQYFGAGTRLSVL.

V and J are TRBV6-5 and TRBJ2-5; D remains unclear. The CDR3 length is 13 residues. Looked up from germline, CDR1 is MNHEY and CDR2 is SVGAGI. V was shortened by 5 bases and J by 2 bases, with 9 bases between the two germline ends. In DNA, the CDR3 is TGTGCCAGCAGTGGGGAATCGCAAGAGACCCAGTACTTC. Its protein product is CASSGESQETQYF.

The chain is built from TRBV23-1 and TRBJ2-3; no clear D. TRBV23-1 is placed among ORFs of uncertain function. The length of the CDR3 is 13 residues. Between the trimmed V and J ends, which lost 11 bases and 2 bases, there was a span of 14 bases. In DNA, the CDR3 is TGCGCCGGTGCACTTCACCTCACAGATACGCAGTATTTT. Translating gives CAGALHLTDTQYF.

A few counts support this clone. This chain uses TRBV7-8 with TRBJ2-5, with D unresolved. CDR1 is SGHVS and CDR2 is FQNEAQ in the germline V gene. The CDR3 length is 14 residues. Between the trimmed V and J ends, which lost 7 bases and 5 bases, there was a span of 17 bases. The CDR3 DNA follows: TGTGCCAGCACGAGGTCGTCCGAATGGGAGACCCAGTACTTC. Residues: CASTRSSEWETQYF. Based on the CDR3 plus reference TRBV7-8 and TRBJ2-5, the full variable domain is GAGVSQSPRYKVAKRGQDVALRCDPISGHVSLFWYQQALGQGPEFLTYFQNEAQLDKSGLPSDRFFAERPEGSVSTLKIQRTQQEDSAVYLCASTRSSEWETQYFGPGTRLLVL.

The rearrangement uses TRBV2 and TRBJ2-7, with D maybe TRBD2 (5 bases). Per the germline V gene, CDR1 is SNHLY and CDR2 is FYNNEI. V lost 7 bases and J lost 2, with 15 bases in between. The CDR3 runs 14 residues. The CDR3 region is CASTEGGPTYEQYF. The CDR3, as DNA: TGTGCCAGCACCGAAGGCGGGCCTACCTACGAGCAGTACTTC.

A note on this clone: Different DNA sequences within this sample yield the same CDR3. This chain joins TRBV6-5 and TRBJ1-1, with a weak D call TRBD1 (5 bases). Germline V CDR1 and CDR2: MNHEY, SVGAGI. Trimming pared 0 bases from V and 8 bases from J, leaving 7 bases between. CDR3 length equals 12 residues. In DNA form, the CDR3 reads TGTGCCAGCAGTTACTCTGGGGGAGAAGCTTTCTTT. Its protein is CASSYSGGEAFF.

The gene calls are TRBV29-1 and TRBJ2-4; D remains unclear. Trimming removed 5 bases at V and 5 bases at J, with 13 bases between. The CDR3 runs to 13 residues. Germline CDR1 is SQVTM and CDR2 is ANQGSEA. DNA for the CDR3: TGCAGCGTTCTGTCAGGACGCGAAAACATTCAGTACTTC. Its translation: CSVLSGRENIQYF.

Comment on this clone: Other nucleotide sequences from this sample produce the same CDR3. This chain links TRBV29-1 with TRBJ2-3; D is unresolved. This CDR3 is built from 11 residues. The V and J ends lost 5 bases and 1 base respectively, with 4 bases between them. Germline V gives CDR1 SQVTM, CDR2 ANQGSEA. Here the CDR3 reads CSVLGTDTQYF. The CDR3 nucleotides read TGCAGCGTTCTGGGCACAGATACGCAGTATTTT.

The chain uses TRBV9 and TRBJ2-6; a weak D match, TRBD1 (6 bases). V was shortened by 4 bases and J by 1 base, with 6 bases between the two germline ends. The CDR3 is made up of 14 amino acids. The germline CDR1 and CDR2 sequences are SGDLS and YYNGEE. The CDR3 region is CASSTGSGANVLTF. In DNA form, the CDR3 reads TGTGCCAGCAGCACAGGGTCTGGGGCCAACGTCCTGACTTTC.

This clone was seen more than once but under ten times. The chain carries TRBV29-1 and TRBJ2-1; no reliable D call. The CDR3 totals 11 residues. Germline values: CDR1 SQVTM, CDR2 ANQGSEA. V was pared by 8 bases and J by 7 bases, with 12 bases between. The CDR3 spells CSIPSSNEQFF. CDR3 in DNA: TGCAGCATCCCTTCTTCAAATGAGCAGTTCTTC.